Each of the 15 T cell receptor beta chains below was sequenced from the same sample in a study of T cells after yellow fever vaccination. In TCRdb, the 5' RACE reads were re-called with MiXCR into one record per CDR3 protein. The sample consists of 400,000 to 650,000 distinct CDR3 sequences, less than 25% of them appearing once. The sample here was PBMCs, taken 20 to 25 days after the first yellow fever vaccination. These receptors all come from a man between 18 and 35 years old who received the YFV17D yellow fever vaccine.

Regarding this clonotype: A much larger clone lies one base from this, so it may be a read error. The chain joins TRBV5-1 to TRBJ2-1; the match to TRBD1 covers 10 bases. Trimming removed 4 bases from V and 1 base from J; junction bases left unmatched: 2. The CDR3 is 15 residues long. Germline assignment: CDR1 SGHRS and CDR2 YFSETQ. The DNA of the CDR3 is TGCGCCAGCAGCGAGGGACAGGGGTCCTACAATGAGCAGTTCTTC. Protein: CASSEGQGSYNEQFF.

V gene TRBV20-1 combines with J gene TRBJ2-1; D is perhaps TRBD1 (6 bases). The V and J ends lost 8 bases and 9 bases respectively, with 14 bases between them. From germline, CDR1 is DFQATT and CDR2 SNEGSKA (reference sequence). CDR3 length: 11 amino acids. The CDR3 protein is CSSRTVAEQFF. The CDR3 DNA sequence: TGCAGTTCAAGGACAGTAGCTGAGCAGTTCTTC.

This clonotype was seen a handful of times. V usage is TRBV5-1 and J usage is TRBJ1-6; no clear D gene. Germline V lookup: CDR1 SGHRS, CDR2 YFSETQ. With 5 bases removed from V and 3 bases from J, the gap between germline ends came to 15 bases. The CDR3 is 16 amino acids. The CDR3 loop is CASSLSRADYNSPLHF. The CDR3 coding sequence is TGCGCCAGCAGTCTTTCTAGGGCCGACTATAATTCACCCCTCCACTTT.

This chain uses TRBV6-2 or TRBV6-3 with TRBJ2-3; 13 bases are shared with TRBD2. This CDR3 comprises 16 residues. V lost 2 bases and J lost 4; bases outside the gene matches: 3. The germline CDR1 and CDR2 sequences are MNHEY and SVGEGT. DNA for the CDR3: TGTGCCAGCAGTTACGACACTAGCGGGGGGGCAGATACGCAGTATTTT. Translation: CASSYDTSGGADTQYF.

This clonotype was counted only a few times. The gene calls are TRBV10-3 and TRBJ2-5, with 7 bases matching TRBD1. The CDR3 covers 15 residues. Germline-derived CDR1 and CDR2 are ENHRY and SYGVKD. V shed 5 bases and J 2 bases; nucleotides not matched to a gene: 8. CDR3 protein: CAISYTGTVQETQYF. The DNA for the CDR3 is TGTGCCATCAGTTACACGGGGACAGTTCAAGAGACCCAGTACTTC.

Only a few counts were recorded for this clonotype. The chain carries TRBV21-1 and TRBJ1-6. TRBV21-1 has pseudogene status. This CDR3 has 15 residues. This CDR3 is CASSKLGTGFSPLHF. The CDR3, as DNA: TGTGCCAGCAGCAAATTGGGTACCGGATTTTCACCCCTCCACTTT.

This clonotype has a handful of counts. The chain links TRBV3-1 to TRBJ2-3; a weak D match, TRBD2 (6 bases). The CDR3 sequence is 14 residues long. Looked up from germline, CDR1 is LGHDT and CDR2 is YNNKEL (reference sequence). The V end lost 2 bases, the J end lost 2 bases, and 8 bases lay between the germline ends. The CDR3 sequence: CASSQPSDTDTQYF. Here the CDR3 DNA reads TGTGCCAGCAGCCAACCTAGCGACACAGATACGCAGTATTTT.

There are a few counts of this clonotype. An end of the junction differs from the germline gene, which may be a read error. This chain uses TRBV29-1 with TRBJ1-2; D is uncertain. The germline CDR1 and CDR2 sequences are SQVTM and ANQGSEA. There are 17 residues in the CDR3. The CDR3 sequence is CSVEDVPGAFPKYGYTF. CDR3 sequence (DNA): TGCAGCGTTGAAGATGTGCCGGGTGCGTTTCCTAAGTATGGCTACACCTTC.

Written as DNA, the CDR3 is TGCAGCGTTGATGACGGGAACCAGCCCCAGCATTTT. Its protein product is CSVDDGNQPQHF. V usage is TRBV29-1 and J usage is TRBJ1-5; D gene uncertain. This CDR3 region has 12 residues. V shed 3 bases and J shed 7 bases, with 10 bases lying between them. CDR1 SQVTM and CDR2 ANQGSEA come from the germline V gene.

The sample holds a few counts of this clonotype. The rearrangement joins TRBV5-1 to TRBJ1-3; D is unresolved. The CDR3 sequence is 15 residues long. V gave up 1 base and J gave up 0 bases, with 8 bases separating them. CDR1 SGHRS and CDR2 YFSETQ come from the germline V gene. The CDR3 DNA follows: TGCGCCAGCAGCTTGAACTTAAACTCTGGAAACACCATATATTTT. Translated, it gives CASSLNLNSGNTIYF.

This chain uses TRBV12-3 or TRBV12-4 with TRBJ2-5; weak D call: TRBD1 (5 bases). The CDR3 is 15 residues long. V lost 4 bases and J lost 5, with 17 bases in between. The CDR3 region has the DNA TGTGCCAGCAGTTCCCTTGGACATCGTTTGGAGACCCAGTACTTC. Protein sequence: CASSSLGHRLETQYF.

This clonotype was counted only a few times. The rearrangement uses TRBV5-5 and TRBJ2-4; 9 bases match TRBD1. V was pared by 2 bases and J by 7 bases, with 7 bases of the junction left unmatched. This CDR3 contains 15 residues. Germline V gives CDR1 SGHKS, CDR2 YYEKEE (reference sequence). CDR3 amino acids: CASSLETGGSNIQYF. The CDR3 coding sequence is TGTGCCAGCAGCTTAGAAACAGGGGGCAGCAACATTCAGTACTTC.

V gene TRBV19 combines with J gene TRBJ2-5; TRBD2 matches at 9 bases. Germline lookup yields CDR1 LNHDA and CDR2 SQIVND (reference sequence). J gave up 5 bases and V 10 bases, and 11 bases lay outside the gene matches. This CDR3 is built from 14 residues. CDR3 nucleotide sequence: TGTGCCAATAGGCCTAGCGGGGAGGGGGAGACCCAGTACTTC. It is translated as CANRPSGEGETQYF. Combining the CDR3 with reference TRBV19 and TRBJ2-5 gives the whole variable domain DGGITQSPKYLFRKEGQNVTLSCEQNLNHDAMYWYRQDPGQGLRLIYYSQIVNDFQKGDIAEGYSVSREKKESFPLTVTSAQKNPTAFYLCANRPSGEGETQYFGPGTRLLVL.

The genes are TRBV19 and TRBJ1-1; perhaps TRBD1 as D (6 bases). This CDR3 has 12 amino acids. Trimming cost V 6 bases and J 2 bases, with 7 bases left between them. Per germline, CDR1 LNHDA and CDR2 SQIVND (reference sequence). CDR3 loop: CASRDRNTEAFF. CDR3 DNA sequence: TGTGCCAGTAGGGACAGAAACACTGAAGCTTTCTTT. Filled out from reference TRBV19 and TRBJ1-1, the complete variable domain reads DGGITQSPKYLFRKEGQNVTLSCEQNLNHDAMYWYRQDPGQGLRLIYYSQIVNDFQKGDIAEGYSVSREKKESFPLTVTSAQKNPTAFYLCASRDRNTEAFFGQGTRLTVV.

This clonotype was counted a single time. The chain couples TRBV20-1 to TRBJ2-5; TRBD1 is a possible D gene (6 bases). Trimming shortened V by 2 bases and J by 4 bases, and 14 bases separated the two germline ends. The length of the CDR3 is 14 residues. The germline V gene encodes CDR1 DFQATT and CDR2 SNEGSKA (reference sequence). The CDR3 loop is CSARRPQGRETQYF. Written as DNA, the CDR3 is TGCAGTGCTAGACGTCCCCAGGGGCGAGAGACCCAGTACTTC.